This is a list of T cell receptor beta chains from one sample in a study of blood T cells in healthy people across ages. TCRdb reprocessed the 5' RACE reads via MiXCR and lists one record per CDR3 protein. The table lists about 650,000 distinct CDR3 sequences, around 32% of them singletons. The specimen was blood. The receptors were gathered from a woman at least 80 years old in good health. Each CDR3 is given with its conserved first and last residue. D genes are given only for firm matches. Clone size is not always given. Where it is, it says once, few, many or a class for expanded clones.

d_gene | abundance | j_gene | v_gene | CDR3nt | CDR3aa
TRBD1 | many | TRBJ1-2 | TRBV3-1 | TGTGCCAGCACGGGGACAGACTATGGCTACACCTTC | CASTGTDYGYTF
NA | NA | TRBJ1-4 | TRBV27 | TGTGCCAGCAGGGGTAGTGAAAAACGGTTTTTT | CASRGSEKRFF
NA | many | TRBJ1-2 | TRBV20-1 | TGCAGTGCTCCGTGGGGAAGCTATGGCTACACCTTC | CSAPWGSYGYTF
NA | NA | TRBJ1-5 | TRBV7-2 | TGTGCCAGCAGCTCAAAATCCCACCCCGATCAGCCCCAGCATTTT | CASSSKSHPDQPQHF
NA | many | TRBJ2-7 | TRBV6-2/TRBV6-3 | TGTGCCAGCAGTCCACTGAGACGGGGGCGCATCCACGAGCAGTACTTC | CASSPLRRGRIHEQYF
TRBD1 | many | TRBJ1-2 | TRBV20-1 | TGCAGTGCTAAGACAGGGGGCATTTTCTATGGCTACACCTTC | CSAKTGGIFYGYTF
NA | many | TRBJ2-7 | TRBV20-1 | TGCAGTGCCCCCGCAGGGTACTCCTACGAGCAGTACTTC | CSAPAGYSYEQYF
TRBD2 | many | TRBJ2-1 | TRBV9 | TGTGCCAGCAGCTCCCGGACTAGCGGGGGCTACAATGAGCAGTTCTTC | CASSSRTSGGYNEQFF
NA | NA | TRBJ2-7 | TRBV28 | TGTGCCAGCAGTTTAGGAGGGTTTCCAGTCTCCTACGAGCAGTACTTC | CASSLGGFPVSYEQYF
NA | NA | TRBJ1-3 | TRBV12-3/TRBV12-4 | TGTGCCACTCACCGGGACCCCGGATCCTCCATATATTTT | CATHRDPGSSIYF
TRBD2 | NA | TRBJ2-3 | TRBV12-3/TRBV12-4 | TGTGCCAGCAGTTTATGGGGACTAGCTTTAGTCACAGATACGCAGTATTTT | CASSLWGLALVTDTQYF
NA | many | TRBJ1-5 | TRBV7-2 | TGTGCCAGCAGCTTAGCCATGGGGGAACAGCCCCAGCATTTT | CASSLAMGEQPQHF
TRBD1 | many | TRBJ2-1 | TRBV14 | TGTGCCAGCAGCCAAGCAACAGGGGCCTACAATGAGCAGTTCTTC | CASSQATGAYNEQFF
NA | NA | TRBJ2-4 | TRBV25-1 | TGTGCCAGCAGTAAAGCAGGAGGGACAGCCCAAAACATTCAGTACTTC | CASSKAGGTAQNIQYF
TRBD2 | many | TRBJ2-7 | TRBV7-2 | TGTGCCAGCAGCTTAGGTGGGGGGGCCTACGAGCAGTACTTC | CASSLGGGAYEQYF
NA | few | TRBJ2-7 | TRBV6-5 | TGTGCCAGCAAGTTGACAGTCTCAGCCTACGAGCAGTACTTC | CASKLTVSAYEQYF
NA | NA | TRBJ2-3 | TRBV30 | TGTGCCTGGAAATACAAGAGCACAGATACGCAGTATTTT | CAWKYKSTDTQYF
NA | many | TRBJ2-7 | TRBV6-1 | TGTGCCAGCAGTGTAGAACAGGTATACGAGCAGTACTTC | CASSVEQVYEQYF
NA | many | TRBJ2-5 | TRBV5-1 | TGCGCCAGCAGCTTTTCCGGGACTCAACAAGAGACCCAGTACTTC | CASSFSGTQQETQYF
TRBD1 | many | TRBJ2-7 | TRBV28 | TGTGCCAGCAGTTTTACCGGGACAGGGGCAACCGAGCAGTACTTC | CASSFTGTGATEQYF
NA | many | TRBJ2-5 | TRBV5-5 | TGTGCCAGCAGCTTGGTGAGGGCAGGGCGAGAGACCCAGTACTTC | CASSLVRAGRETQYF
NA | NA | TRBJ1-1 | TRBV28 | TGTGCCAGCAGTTTGCCGGGATATGAAGCTTTCTTT | CASSLPGYEAFF
TRBD2 | NA | TRBJ2-1 | TRBV6-5 | TGTGCCAGCAGTTACTCGGCGGGGGGTAATGAGCAGTTCTTC | CASSYSAGGNEQFF
NA | many | TRBJ2-3 | TRBV6-1 | TGTGCCAGCAGTGCGGTGACTTCTGGGGCGGGAGATACGCAGTATTTT | CASSAVTSGAGDTQYF
TRBD1 | few | TRBJ1-5 | TRBV19 | TGTGCCAGTAGTACCCGACAGGGGAGTTCATATCAGCCCCAGCATTTT | CASSTRQGSSYQPQHF
TRBD2 | NA | TRBJ2-5 | TRBV20-1 | TGCAGTGCTAGAAGGGATCGGCGCGGGAGGGGGGAGACCCAGTACTTC | CSARRDRRGRGETQYF
NA | NA | TRBJ2-7 | TRBV20-1 | TGCAGTGCTAGAGATTCCTATTACGAGCAGTACTTC | CSARDSYYEQYF
TRBD2 | NA | TRBJ2-7 | TRBV5-1 | TGCGCCAGCAGCTTGAACCAAGGACTAGCGGGAGGGAAGCAGTACTTC | CASSLNQGLAGGKQYF
TRBD1 | many | TRBJ1-2 | TRBV27 | TGTGCCAGCAGTTTTAGTGTCGGCGCAGGAGCGGGACAGGGGGCACCCGGCTACACCTTC | CASSFSVGAGAGQGAPGYTF
TRBD1 | many | TRBJ1-1 | TRBV6-5 | TGTGCCAGCAGTCGCACAGGGGAGGGTGAAGCTTTCTTT | CASSRTGEGEAFF
NA | NA | TRBJ2-5 | TRBV7-8 | TGTGCCAGCAGCTTTATTGACCCTAGGGATGAGCAGTACTTC | CASSFIDPRDEQYF
NA | many | TRBJ2-7 | TRBV6-6 | TGTGCCAGCAGTTACAGGGTCTACGAGCAGTACTTC | CASSYRVYEQYF
TRBD1 | many | TRBJ2-7 | TRBV5-1 | TGCGCCAGCACCAAAGGGACAGGCGGATTTGGATCCTACGAGCAGTACTTC | CASTKGTGGFGSYEQYF
TRBD1 | NA | TRBJ1-2 | TRBV4-1 | TGCGCCGGCAGCCAAGCTCCAACAGGGGGACATCGTTTCTATGGCTACACCTTC | CAGSQAPTGGHRFYGYTF
NA | many | TRBJ1-2 | TRBV19 | TGTGCCAGTAGTGTAAGGAGAAGCTATGGCTACACCTTC | CASSVRRSYGYTF
NA | many | TRBJ1-1 | TRBV12-3/TRBV12-4 | TGTGCCAGCAGCTCGGCTGGAGGTCAGGGTGCTGAAGCTTTCTTT | CASSSAGGQGAEAFF
TRBD2 | once | TRBJ2-7 | TRBV7-2 | TGTGCCAGCAGCTATAGCGGGGGGAACTACGAGCAGTACTTC | CASSYSGGNYEQYF
TRBD1 | many | TRBJ1-2 | TRBV7-2 | TGTGCCAGCAGCTTGCAGGGGGCGCTTGGCTACACCTTC | CASSLQGALGYTF
NA | many | TRBJ2-1 | TRBV19 | TGTGCCAGTAGTATGCTTCCCGGACTGGGTGAGCAGTTCTTC | CASSMLPGLGEQFF
NA | many | TRBJ2-7 | TRBV28 | TGTGCCAGCAGTTTTGCCGGGCCCTTCTTGCGGGAGCAGTACTTC | CASSFAGPFLREQYF
NA | few | TRBJ2-5 | TRBV18 | TGTGCCAGCTCACCACGACCGCAGTCAAGCCTCAGGGAGACCCAGTACTTC | CASSPRPQSSLRETQYF
TRBD1 | many | TRBJ1-2 | TRBV5-1 | TGCGCCAGCAAGAGGGGGGACAGGGACTATGGCTACACCTTC | CASKRGDRDYGYTF
TRBD1 | many | TRBJ2-3 | TRBV24-1 | TGTGCCACCAGTGATGGGACAGGCGCCCTTAACTCAGATACGCAGTATTTT | CATSDGTGALNSDTQYF
NA | many | TRBJ2-7 | TRBV12-3/TRBV12-4 | TGTGCCAGCAATTTCGGGTCCTACGAGCAGTACTTC | CASNFGSYEQYF
NA | many | TRBJ2-7 | TRBV6-1 | TGTGCCAGCAGCCGGGGGTTGAACTACGAGCAGTACTTC | CASSRGLNYEQYF
TRBD2 | many | TRBJ2-7 | TRBV7-9 | TGTGCCAGCAGCTTGACTAGCGGGGGATCCGAGCAGTACTTC | CASSLTSGGSEQYF
NA | NA | TRBJ2-1 | TRBV4-1 | TGCACCAGCAGCCGCCGGGACCCAGAGAGTGAGCAGTTCTTC | CTSSRRDPESEQFF
TRBD2 | many | TRBJ2-1 | TRBV7-6 | TGTGCCAGCAGCTTAGGAACTGGACTAGCGGGGGGGGAGCAGTTCTTC | CASSLGTGLAGGEQFF
NA | NA | TRBJ2-7 | TRBV12-3/TRBV12-4 | TGTGCCAGCAGAAACCGGGACAATAACGAGCAGTACTTC | CASRNRDNNEQYF
TRBD1 | NA | TRBJ1-5 | TRBV30 | TGTGCCTGGAGTGCCAGGGGGCAGGTTCAGCCCCAGCATTTT | CAWSARGQVQPQHF
NA | NA | TRBJ1-1 | TRBV7-2 | TGTGCCAGCAGCTTAGTAGCGACAGGCCTTCGGTACACTGAAGCTTTCTTT | CASSLVATGLRYTEAFF
NA | many | TRBJ2-3 | TRBV5-1 | TGCGCCAGCAGACCCACTCTTAGCACAGATACGCAGTATTTT | CASRPTLSTDTQYF